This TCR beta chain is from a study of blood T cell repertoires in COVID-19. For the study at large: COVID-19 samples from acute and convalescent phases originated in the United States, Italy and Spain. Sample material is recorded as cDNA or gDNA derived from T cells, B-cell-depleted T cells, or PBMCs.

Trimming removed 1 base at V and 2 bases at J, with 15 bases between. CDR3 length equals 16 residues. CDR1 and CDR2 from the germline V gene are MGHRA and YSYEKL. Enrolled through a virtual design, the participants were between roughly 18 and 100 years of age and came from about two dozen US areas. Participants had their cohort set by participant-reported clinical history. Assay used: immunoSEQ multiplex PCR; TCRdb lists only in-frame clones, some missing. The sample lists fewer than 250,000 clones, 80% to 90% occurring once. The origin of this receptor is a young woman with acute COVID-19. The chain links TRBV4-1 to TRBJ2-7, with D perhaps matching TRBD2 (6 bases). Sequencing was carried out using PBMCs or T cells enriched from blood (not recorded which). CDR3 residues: CASSQVAGTPTYEQYF. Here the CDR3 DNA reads TGCGCCAGCAGCCAAGTTGCCGGGACTCCCACCTACGAGCAGTACTTC.